This TCR beta chain was found in a study of blood T cell repertoires in COVID-19. About the research overall: Sites in the United States, Italy and Spain provided acute and convalescent COVID-19 samples. PBMCs, B-cell-depleted T cells, or T cells provided the cDNA or gDNA that made up the material.

This clone appeared a few times. Authors' methods: Reference gene primers were amplified, and this amplification served to estimate nucleated cell counts. Method: immunoSEQ multiplex PCR; TCRdb's copy keeps in-frame clones and lacks some. The V and J calls and clone size come from that table; D and trimming were worked out from the DNA. The table shows 110,000 to 150,000 clones, with about four fifths occurring only once. Sequencing was carried out using peripheral blood. This sequence was found in a woman aged 80 or over with acute or convalescent COVID-19.

In DNA, the CDR3 is TGTGCCAGCAGTTCTACAGGGGCCAACTACAATGAGCAGTTCTTC. As protein: CASSSTGANYNEQFF. The V gene is TRBV6-6, the J gene TRBJ2-1, with 7 bases fitting TRBD1. From germline, CDR1 is MNHNY and CDR2 SVGAGI (reference sequence). V was clipped by 4 bases and J by 3 bases; unmatched bases: 6. The CDR3 consists of 15 residues.